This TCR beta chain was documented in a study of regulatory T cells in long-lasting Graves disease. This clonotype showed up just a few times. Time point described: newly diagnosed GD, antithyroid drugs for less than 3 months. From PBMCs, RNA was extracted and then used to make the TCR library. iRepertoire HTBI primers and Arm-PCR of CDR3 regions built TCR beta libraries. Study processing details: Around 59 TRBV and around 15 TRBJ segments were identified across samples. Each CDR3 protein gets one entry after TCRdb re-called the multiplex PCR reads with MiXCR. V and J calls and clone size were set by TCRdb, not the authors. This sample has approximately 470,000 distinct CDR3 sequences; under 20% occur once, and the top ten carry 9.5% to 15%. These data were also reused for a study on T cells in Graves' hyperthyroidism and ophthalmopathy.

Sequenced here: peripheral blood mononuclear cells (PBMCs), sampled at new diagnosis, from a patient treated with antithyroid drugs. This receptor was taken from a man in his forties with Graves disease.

CDR3 protein: CASSLVDSNKNIQYF. CDR3 DNA sequence: TGTGCCAGCAGCTTAGTCGACAGTAACAAAAACATTCAGTACTTC. The rearrangement joins TRBV7-6 to TRBJ2-4; possible D gene TRBD1, 5 bases. CDR1 and CDR2 from the germline V gene are SGHVS and FNYEAQ. V shed 1 base and J shed 3 bases, with 10 bases lying between them. The CDR3 covers 15 residues.